This passage covers 30 T cell receptor beta chains from one sample sequenced in a study of control samples from healthy donors and cancer patients. Clones were sequenced by immunoSEQ multiplex PCR, and TCRdb holds only the in-frame ones, with some missing. The table shows hundreds of thousands of clones, with 75% to 95% occurring only once. Sequenced sample: PBMCs. These receptor sequences come from a man aged 40-49 years with head and neck cancer.

This clone appeared once. The chain employs TRBV7-2 and TRBJ2-3; D ambiguous. CDR3 length: 14 residues. CDR1 SGHTA and CDR2 FQGNSA come from the germline V gene. Trimming stripped 3 bases from V and 1 base from J, with 8 bases between. The CDR3 region is CASSFQQGTDTQYF. CDR3 in DNA: TGTGCCAGCAGCTTCCAGCAAGGCACAGATACGCAGTATTTT.

V is TRBV2 and J is TRBJ2-7; 8 bases are a match to TRBD1. The V gene's germline CDR1 is SNHLY and CDR2 FYNNEI. The CDR3 extends over 16 amino acids. The V segment lost 5 bases and the J segment 1 base; nucleotides outside the gene matches: 10. The CDR3 sequence: CASSRTRDRISYEQYF. The CDR3 coding sequence is TGTGCCAGCAGTCGGACCCGGGACAGGATATCCTACGAGCAGTACTTC.

The V gene is TRBV27, the J gene TRBJ1-1; 9 bases are a match to TRBD1. Trimming cost V 3 bases and J 0 bases; bases outside gene matches: 2. CDR1 is MNHEY, CDR2 SMNVEV, per germline (reference sequence). CDR3 length equals 15 residues. The CDR3 DNA is TGTGCCAGCAGTTTCGGGACAGGGTTGAACACTGAAGCTTTCTTT. Encoded protein: CASSFGTGLNTEAFF.

The chain joins TRBV25-1 to TRBJ2-7, with 13 bases lining up with TRBD2. Germline V gene lookup returns CDR1 MGHDK and CDR2 SYGVNS. CDR3 size: 15 residues. V trimming: 6 bases; J trimming: 2 bases; junction bases outside the gene matches: 4. This chain's CDR3 is CASSLGLAGAYEQYF. The CDR3, as DNA: TGTGCCAGCAGCCTAGGACTAGCGGGAGCCTACGAGCAGTACTTC.

In DNA, the CDR3 is TGTGCCAGCAGTTCTAGCGGGGCCTACGAGCAGTACTTC. Its protein is CASSSSGAYEQYF. V gene TRBV7-9 combines with J gene TRBJ2-7, with 9 bases fitting TRBD2. J gave up 2 bases and V 6 bases, and 2 bases lay outside the gene matches. Germline V CDR1 and CDR2: SEHNR, FQNEAQ (reference sequence). This CDR3 has 13 amino acids. Drawing the rest from reference TRBV7-9 and TRBJ2-7, the complete variable domain is DTGVSQNPRHKITKRGQNVTFRCDPISEHNRLYWYRQTLGQGPEFLTYFQNEAQLEKSRLLSDRFSAERPKGSFSTLEIQRTEQGDSAMYLCASSSSGAYEQYFGPGTRLTVT.

The V call is TRBV7-9, the J call TRBJ2-1; D not resolved. Germline CDR1 is SEHNR and CDR2 is FQNEAQ (reference sequence). The CDR3 consists of 15 residues. V was pared by 8 bases and J by 0 bases, with 14 bases between. The CDR3 sequence is CASVWGSSSYNEQFF. CDR3 DNA sequence: TGTGCCAGCGTCTGGGGTTCTAGCTCCTACAATGAGCAGTTCTTC.

The chain couples TRBV9 to TRBJ2-2, with 7 bases fitting TRBD2. V lost 4 bases, J lost 3 bases, and 15 bases stayed unmatched. The CDR3 runs 18 residues. Germline-derived CDR1 and CDR2 are SGDLS and YYNGEE. Here the CDR3 reads CASSPRWGGSTHTGELFF. The CDR3 nucleotides read TGTGCCAGCAGCCCCCGATGGGGAGGGAGCACTCACACCGGGGAGCTGTTTTTT.

The chain joins TRBV11-2 to TRBJ2-2, with 7 bases that match TRBD1. V trimming: 0 bases; J trimming: 4 bases; junction bases outside the gene matches: 5. From germline, CDR1 is SGHAT and CDR2 FQNNGV. This CDR3 region has 16 residues. The CDR3 DNA reads as TGTGCCAGCAGCTTAGATCACGCAGGGGGCACCGGGGAGCTGTTTTTT. Protein: CASSLDHAGGTGELFF.

V is TRBV9 and J is TRBJ1-5; perhaps TRBD1 as D (5 bases). In germline, CDR1 is SGDLS, CDR2 YYNGEE. The CDR3 contains 15 residues. V was shortened by 5 bases and J by 6 bases, with 18 bases between the two germline ends. This CDR3 reads CASSWGGDQGQPQHF. DNA of the CDR3: TGTGCCAGCAGTTGGGGCGGGGACCAAGGTCAGCCCCAGCATTTT.

The chain is built from TRBV24-1 and TRBJ1-5; D ambiguous. V was pared by 4 bases and J by 11 bases, with 14 bases between. Germline CDR1 and CDR2: KGHDR and SFDVKD. This CDR3 comprises 13 residues. Here the CDR3 reads CATSEGGGSAQHF. The CDR3 DNA reads TGTGCCACCAGTGAAGGAGGTGGATCGGCCCAGCATTTT.

This chain connects TRBV12-3 or TRBV12-4 to TRBJ2-5; D is possibly TRBD2 (6 bases). Trimming removed 2 bases from V and 9 bases from J, with 13 bases in between. There are 13 residues in the CDR3. DNA of the CDR3: TGTGCCAGCAGTTTACTGGGAGGCGACGCCCAGTACTTC. It codes for CASSLLGGDAQYF.

This clone was found once. V gene TRBV6-5 combines with J gene TRBJ1-1; D call uncertain. The CDR3 sequence is 15 residues long. V was pared by 5 bases and J by 2 bases, with 15 bases between. The germline gives CDR1 MNHEY, CDR2 SVGAGI. CDR3 coding DNA: TGTGCCAGCAGTCCGGTTAACTCGCCAAACACTGAAGCTTTCTTT. Protein product: CASSPVNSPNTEAFF.

The V call is TRBV30, the J call TRBJ1-1, with D perhaps matching TRBD1 (6 bases). V was pared by 5 bases and J by 2 bases, with 15 bases between. Germline lookup yields CDR1 GTSNPN and CDR2 SVGIG (reference sequence). This CDR3 has 14 amino acids. The CDR3 coding sequence is TGTGCCTGGCTTCTAGGGGGTGGTAACACTGAAGCTTTCTTT. Translating it yields CAWLLGGGNTEAFF.

This clone appeared a few times. The chain uses TRBV27 and TRBJ1-6; D unclear. Between the trimmed V and J ends, which lost 5 bases and 8 bases, there was a span of 10 bases. This CDR3 contains 13 residues. Germline-derived CDR1 and CDR2 are MNHEY and SMNVEV (reference sequence). The chain's CDR3 is CASSIIRDSPLHF. The DNA of the CDR3 is TGTGCCAGCAGTATAATCCGGGATTCACCCCTCCACTTT.

This chain connects TRBV27 to TRBJ1-1; D is unclear. The germline V gene has CDR1 MNHEY and CDR2 SMNVEV (reference sequence). CDR3 length: 13 residues. Trimming took 7 bases from V and 1 from J, leaving 10 bases between them. The CDR3: CASKGPTNTEAFF. The CDR3 region has the DNA TGTGCCAGCAAAGGACCCACGAACACTGAAGCTTTCTTT.

This clone was seen only a few times. The chain employs TRBV7-9 and TRBJ1-1; TRBD1 might be the D (5 bases). The CDR3 consists of 15 residues. Trimming cost V 0 bases and J 6 bases, with 14 bases left between them. Looked up from germline, CDR1 is SEHNR and CDR2 is FQNEAQ (reference sequence). The CDR3 sequence is CASSLAHLRGAEAFF. The CDR3 nucleotides are TGTGCCAGCAGCTTAGCGCATTTAAGGGGCGCTGAAGCTTTCTTT.

The V gene is TRBV2, the J gene TRBJ2-2; D may match TRBD1 or TRBD2 (6 bases each). The ends were cut back, 6 bases at V and 2 bases at J, with 25 bases in the middle. CDR1 and CDR2 from the germline V gene are SNHLY and FYNNEI. The CDR3 extends over 19 amino acids. DNA of the CDR3: TGTGCCAGCAGAGTTGTTATAGGGATTGGGGGGCAAAACACCGGGGAGCTGTTTTTT. Translating it yields CASRVVIGIGGQNTGELFF.

The V call is TRBV11-2, the J call TRBJ1-5, with unresolved D. This CDR3 contains 15 residues. From germline, CDR1 is SGHAT and CDR2 FQNNGV. V was trimmed by 1 base and J by 4 bases, leaving 11 bases between them. Here the CDR3 DNA reads TGTGCCAGCAGCTTAGCACCGTGGGGTAATCAGCCCCAGCATTTT. Translating it yields CASSLAPWGNQPQHF.

Comments on this clone: This CDR3 is also generated by other DNA sequences in the sample. This rearrangement joins TRBV4-3 to TRBJ2-3; weak D call: TRBD2 (6 bases). This CDR3 spans 14 amino acids. Trimming took off 1 base at V and 4 bases at J, with 9 bases between the two ends. Looked up from germline, CDR1 is LGHNA and CDR2 is YSLEER. As DNA, the CDR3 is TGCGCCAGCAGCCAAGTTTCGGGGGCAGATACGCAGTATTTT. Protein sequence: CASSQVSGADTQYF.

The chain employs TRBV12-3 or TRBV12-4 and TRBJ2-3; D might be TRBD1 (5 bases). The CDR3 consists of 13 residues. V was clipped by 3 bases and J by 4 bases, with 8 bases between them. The CDR3 DNA is TGTGCCAGCAGTTTGTGGGGCTCAGATACGCAGTATTTT. It specifies CASSLWGSDTQYF.

The CDR3 DNA reads as TGCGCCAGCAGCCAAGATCTGGGTATCACGGGGAACACTGAAGCTTTCTTT. It translates to CASSQDLGITGNTEAFF. The chain recombines TRBV4-3 with TRBJ1-1; D ambiguous. CDR1 is LGHNA and CDR2 is YSLEER in the germline V gene. The CDR3 contains 17 residues. Trimming left V 0 bases short and J 1 base short, with 15 bases between.

This chain uses TRBV6-1 with TRBJ1-2; no reliable D call. This CDR3 contains 16 residues. Germline lookup yields CDR1 MNHNS and CDR2 SASEGT. Between the trimmed V and J ends, which lost 2 bases and 1 base, there was a span of 14 bases. CDR3 residues: CASSENGFPLNYGYTF. CDR3 bases: TGTGCCAGCAGTGAAAACGGGTTCCCGCTTAACTATGGCTACACCTTC.

This clone was picked up one time. The chain is built from TRBV28 and TRBJ2-4; possible D gene TRBD1, 5 bases. The CDR3 totals 19 residues. In germline, CDR1 is MDHEN, CDR2 SYDVKM. V lost 6 bases and J lost 0, with 24 bases in between. The CDR3 loop reads CASSVKGALVLVAKNIQYF. Written as DNA, the CDR3 is TGTGCCAGCAGCGTCAAAGGGGCTCTGGTCTTAGTAGCCAAAAACATTCAGTACTTC.

The rearrangement links TRBV18 to TRBJ1-5; unclear D gene. CDR1 is KGHSH, CDR2 LQKENI, per germline. The length of the CDR3 is 12 residues. V was clipped by 3 bases and J by 6 bases, with 6 bases between them. CDR3 nucleotides: TGTGCCAGCTCACCTATCGCTCAGCCCCAGCATTTT. Its translation: CASSPIAQPQHF.

The genes are TRBV29-1 and TRBJ1-1; D gene uncertain. The V end was cut by 4 bases, the J end by 5 bases, with 11 bases between. This CDR3 is 12 amino acids long. Per the germline V gene, CDR1 is SQVTM and CDR2 is ANQGSEA. CDR3 bases: TGCAGCGTTGTGCAGGTCGGGACTGAAGCTTTCTTT. Translated: CSVVQVGTEAFF.

The chain is built from TRBV7-3 and TRBJ2-3; 8 bases match TRBD2. The CDR3 is 16 amino acids. CDR1 and CDR2 (germline): SGHTA, FQGTGA. V lost 2 bases, J lost 6 bases, and 10 bases stayed unmatched. CDR3 nucleotides: TGTGCCAGCAGCTTACTTCCGGGACTAGTGGCGGATACGCAGTATTTT. Translated, it gives CASSLLPGLVADTQYF.

Comment on this clone: The missing conserved phenylalanine or tryptophan at the end of this CDR3 makes a read error likely. It is unclear where the CDR3 begins or ends on the DNA, so no DNA is shown, and the CDR3 is as TCRdb lists it. The rearrangement uses TRBV12-5 and TRBJ2-7; TRBD1 is the table's D call and was not checked against the DNA. Including both end residues, the CDR3 is 9 amino acids long. Per the germline V gene, CDR1 is LGHNT and CDR2 is FRNRAP. The CDR3 here is CASGTTGTI.

This chain connects TRBV27 to TRBJ1-5; D is unresolved. The germline CDR1 and CDR2 sequences are MNHEY and SMNVEV (reference sequence). The CDR3 totals 15 residues. Trimming removed 6 bases from V and 4 bases from J, with 16 bases in between. The CDR3, as DNA: TGTGCCAGCAGCAAGACACGACTTGAAAATCAGCCCCAGCATTTT. It yields the protein CASSKTRLENQPQHF.

The chain combines TRBV6-5 with TRBJ2-2; 7 bases line up with TRBD1. V lost 8 bases to trimming and J lost 1 base; unmatched junction nucleotides: 4. The CDR3 spans 14 residues. Germline V lookup: CDR1 MNHEY, CDR2 SVGAGI. The CDR3 nucleotides are TGTGCCAGCTTCCGGGACAGGAACACCGGGGAGCTGTTTTTT. Encoded protein: CASFRDRNTGELFF.

The genes are TRBV3-1 (or the pseudogene TRBV3-2) and TRBJ2-7; 10 bases fit TRBD2. J lost 3 bases, V lost 1 base, and 3 bases had no gene match. Germline V CDR1 and CDR2: LGHDT, YNNKEL (reference sequence). The CDR3 has 15 amino acids. CDR3 coding DNA: TGTGCCAGCAGCCAAGGGACTAGCGGTCTCTACGAGCAGTACTTC. Translation gives CASSQGTSGLYEQYF.